The T cell receptor beta chain described here comes from a study of T cell repertoires in cytomegalovirus infection. Overall study context: Public TCR beta signatures marked donors with CMV infection and the matching HLA.

Overall study results and limits: Carriers of CMV and the relevant HLA type were discriminated by public TCR beta frequency. Dominating the ex vivo response were HLA-C-restricted CMV-specific TCR beta clonotypes.

The CDR3 consists of 10 residues. The germline gives CDR1 SQVTM, CDR2 ANQGSEA. V was pared by 3 bases and J by 11 bases, with 10 bases between. TCRdb redid the calling of the reads with MiXCR, one entry per CDR3 protein. Of 300,000 or so distinct CDR3 sequences in the sample, 20% to 30% are singletons; the top ten hold 13%. As concerns this clonotype: What it binds is unknown.

The origin of this receptor is a human donor in good health (CMV status not recorded). Some clones in this sample may be carry-over from other donors' samples. The chain is built from TRBV29-1 and TRBJ2-5; D possibly corresponds to TRBD2 (6 bases). The sample in question was cultured PBMCs, obtained from culture after CMV antigen stimulation. The CDR3 bases are TGCAGCGTTGAGGGGAGGCTGCAGTACTTC. Residues: CSVEGRLQYF.